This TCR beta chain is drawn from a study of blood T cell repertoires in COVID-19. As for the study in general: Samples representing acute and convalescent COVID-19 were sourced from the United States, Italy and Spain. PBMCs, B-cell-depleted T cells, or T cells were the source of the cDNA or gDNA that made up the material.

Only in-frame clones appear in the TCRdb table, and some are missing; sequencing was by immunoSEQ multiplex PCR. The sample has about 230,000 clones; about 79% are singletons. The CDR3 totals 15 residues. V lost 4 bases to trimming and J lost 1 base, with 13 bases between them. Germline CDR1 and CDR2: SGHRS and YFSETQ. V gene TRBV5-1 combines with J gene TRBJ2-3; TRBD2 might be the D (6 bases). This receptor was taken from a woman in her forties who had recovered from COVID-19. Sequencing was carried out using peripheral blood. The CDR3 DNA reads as TGCGCCAGCAGCACCGGGACTGCTGGCACAGATACGCAGTATTTT. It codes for CASSTGTAGTDTQYF.